These T cell receptor beta chains were read from a single sample in a study of identical twins. Each CDR3 protein is one row after TCRdb ran MiXCR on the 5' RACE reads. The profile covers over 200,000 distinct CDR3 sequences, with approximately 5.9% appearing a single time and roughly 14% taken by the ten largest. The sample was also reused in another study, on T cells expressing NK-cell markers.

Specimen: CD8+ T cells sorted from blood. These receptors all come from a woman aged 18-29 years in good health. Each CDR3 is given with its conserved first and last residue. Clone size is not always given. Where it is, it says once, few, many or a class for expanded clones.

abundance	v_gene	j_gene	CDR3aa
NA	TRBV20-1	TRBJ2-7	CSARADSLSGAVHEQYF
few	TRBV12-3/TRBV12-4	TRBJ1-5	CASSTSSRSNQPQHF
NA	TRBV7-3	TRBJ2-2	CASSTTGTGDRHRNTGELFF
NA	TRBV6-2/TRBV6-3	TRBJ1-2	CASSYDLTNYGYTF
few	TRBV7-9	TRBJ1-1	CASSLEVGRNTEAFF
NA	TRBV7-4	TRBJ2-5	CASILAGPVETQYF
few	TRBV29-1	TRBJ1-2	CSVPSRLYDYGYTF
many	TRBV11-2	TRBJ1-2	CASSSPKDGYTF
many	TRBV5-1	TRBJ2-1	CASSLDVGGNEQFF
many	TRBV20-1	TRBJ2-1	CSAREAGNNEQFF
few	TRBV20-1	TRBJ2-7	CSARGGIRRPWGEQYF
NA	TRBV6-6	TRBJ2-5	CASSNPQETQYF
NA	TRBV7-9	TRBJ2-1	CASSLVLAEQFF
many	TRBV10-3	TRBJ2-7	CAISESGGYEQYF
few	TRBV5-1	TRBJ2-7	CASSLWRSSYEQYF
NA	TRBV5-8	TRBJ1-5	CASSLAGTGAQQPQHF
NA	TRBV11-2	TRBJ2-1	CASSPSDLAGGINEQFF
few	TRBV10-2	TRBJ2-3	CASAWVSSTDTQYF
few	TRBV29-1	TRBJ2-1	CSAVLVKAGNEQFF
NA	TRBV9	TRBJ2-3	CTSSVGTDTQYF
NA	TRBV29-1	TRBJ2-7	CSVQQGAGSYEQYF
many	TRBV13	TRBJ1-2	CASSLMRDGYTF
many	TRBV7-9	TRBJ2-7	CASSLAQGQIYEQYF
many	TRBV4-3	TRBJ2-7	CASSPGTRLGEQYF
NA	TRBV11-2	TRBJ2-2	CASSLDPTGLITGELFF
many	TRBV7-9	TRBJ2-7	CASSLEGLEQYF
few	TRBV5-5	TRBJ2-1	CASSLGTDDLYNEQFF
many	TRBV12-3/TRBV12-4	TRBJ1-1	CASSPDGGLNTEAFF
few	TRBV11-2	TRBJ2-1	CASSTGLAGVSSYNEQFF
few	TRBV6-1	TRBJ2-1	CASSEGTPLDEQFF
many	TRBV12-3/TRBV12-4	TRBJ2-7	CASGQGRNEQYF
NA	TRBV7-9	TRBJ2-7	CASSLLGQVEGYEQYF
many	TRBV4-3	TRBJ1-2	CASSQGAYETGDGGYTF
NA	TRBV7-2	TRBJ2-1	CASSFDYNEQFF
NA	TRBV2	TRBJ2-7	CASRGAGTENPYEQYF
few	TRBV11-2	TRBJ2-7	CASSYSGNYEQYF
many	TRBV6-2/TRBV6-3	TRBJ2-7	CASSYSIVLTGQSDSYEQYF